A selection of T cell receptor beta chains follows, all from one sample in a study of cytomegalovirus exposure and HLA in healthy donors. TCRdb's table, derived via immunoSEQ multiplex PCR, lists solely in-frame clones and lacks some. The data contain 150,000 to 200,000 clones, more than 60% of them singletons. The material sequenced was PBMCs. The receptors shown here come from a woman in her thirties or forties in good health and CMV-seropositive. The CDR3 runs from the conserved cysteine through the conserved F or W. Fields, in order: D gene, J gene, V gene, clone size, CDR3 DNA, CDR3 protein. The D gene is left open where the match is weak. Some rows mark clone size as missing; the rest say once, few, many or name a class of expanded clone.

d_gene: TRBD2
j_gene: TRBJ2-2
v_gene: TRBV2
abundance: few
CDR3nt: TGTGCCAGCAGCGTGGTTAGAGCGGGAACCGGGGAGCTGTTTTTT
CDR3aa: CASSVVRAGTGELFF

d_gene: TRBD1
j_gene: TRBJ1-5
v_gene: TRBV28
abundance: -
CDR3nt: TGTGCCAGCACCCCGGGACAGGGGGCCTATCAGCCCCAGCATTTT
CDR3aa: CASTPGQGAYQPQHF

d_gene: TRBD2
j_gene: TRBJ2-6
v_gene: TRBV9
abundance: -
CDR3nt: TGTGCCAGCAGCAGAAGGACTAGCGGGGGGTCTGGGGCCAACGTCCTGACTTTC
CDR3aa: CASSRRTSGGSGANVLTF

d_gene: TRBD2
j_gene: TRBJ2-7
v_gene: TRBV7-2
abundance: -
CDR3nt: TGTGCCAGCAGCCGGCCGGCGGGAGCGTACGAGCAGTACTTC
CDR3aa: CASSRPAGAYEQYF

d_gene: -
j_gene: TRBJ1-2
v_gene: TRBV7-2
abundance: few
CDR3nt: TGTGCCAGCAGCACTTCGGGCTATGGCTACACCTTC
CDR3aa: CASSTSGYGYTF

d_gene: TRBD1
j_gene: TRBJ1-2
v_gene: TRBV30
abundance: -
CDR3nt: TGTGCCTGGAGAGAGGACAGGGTTCATGGCTACACCTTC
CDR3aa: CAWREDRVHGYTF

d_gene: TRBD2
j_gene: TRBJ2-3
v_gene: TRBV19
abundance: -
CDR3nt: TGTGCCAGTAGTATATCGACTAGCGGGGCCAATACGCAGTATTTT
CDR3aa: CASSISTSGANTQYF

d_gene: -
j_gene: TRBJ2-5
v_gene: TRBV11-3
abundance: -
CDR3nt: TGTGCCAGCAGCTTGGGCTCGGTAGTGGAGGAGGAGCAGTACTTC
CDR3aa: CASSLGSVVEEEQYF

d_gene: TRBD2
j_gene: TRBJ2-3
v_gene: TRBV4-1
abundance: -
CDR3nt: TGCGCCAGCAGCCAGTTACTAGCGGGAGGGCCAGACACAGATACGCAGTATTTT
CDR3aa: CASSQLLAGGPDTDTQYF

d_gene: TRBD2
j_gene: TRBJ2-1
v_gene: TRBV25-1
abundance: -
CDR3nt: TGTGCCAGCAGTGAACCCGGACTAGCGGGAGAGGGTGAGCAGTTCTTC
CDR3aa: CASSEPGLAGEGEQFF

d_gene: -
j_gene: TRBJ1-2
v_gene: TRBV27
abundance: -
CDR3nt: TGTGCCAGCAGTTTATCAACAGGACATGGCTACACCTTC
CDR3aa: CASSLSTGHGYTF

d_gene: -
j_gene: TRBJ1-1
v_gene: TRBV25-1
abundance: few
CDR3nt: TGTGCCAGCAGTAAGGGGACACCTCCCAAAGCTTTCTTT
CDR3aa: CASSKGTPPKAFF

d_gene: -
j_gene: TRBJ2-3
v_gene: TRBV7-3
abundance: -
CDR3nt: TGTGCCAGCAGCTTAAACCTAGCAACAGATACGCAGTATTTT
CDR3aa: CASSLNLATDTQYF

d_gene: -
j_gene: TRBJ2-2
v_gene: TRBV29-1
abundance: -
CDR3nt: TGCAGCGTTGGCCGGTCGAACACCGGGGAGCTGTTTTTT
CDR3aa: CSVGRSNTGELFF

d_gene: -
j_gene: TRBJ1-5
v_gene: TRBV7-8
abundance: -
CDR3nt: TGTGCCACTAAACAGGGTAGCAATCAGCCCCAGCATTTT
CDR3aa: CATKQGSNQPQHF

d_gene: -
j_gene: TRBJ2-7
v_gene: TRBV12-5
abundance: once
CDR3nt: TGTGCTAGTGGTCCCACAATCCGCGAGCAGTACTTC
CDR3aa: CASGPTIREQYF

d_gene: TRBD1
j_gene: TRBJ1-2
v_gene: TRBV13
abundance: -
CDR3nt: TGTGCCAGCAGGCCGGGACAGGGGGCCTGTGGCTACACCTTC
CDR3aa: CASRPGQGACGYTF

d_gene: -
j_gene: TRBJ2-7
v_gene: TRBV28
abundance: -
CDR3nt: TGTGCCAGCAGTCATCTCAGCGGTAGACTCCCCTACGAGCAGTACTTC
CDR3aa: CASSHLSGRLPYEQYF

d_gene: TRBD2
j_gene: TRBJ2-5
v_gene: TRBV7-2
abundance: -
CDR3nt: TGTGCCAGCAGCTTAGGGGGACTAGCGGGAGTGGAGACCCAGTACTTC
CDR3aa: CASSLGGLAGVETQYF

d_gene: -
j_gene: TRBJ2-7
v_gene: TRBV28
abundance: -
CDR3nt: TGTGCCAGCAGAAAAGTCGGAGGAGGGCCATACGAGCAGTACTTC
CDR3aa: CASRKVGGGPYEQYF

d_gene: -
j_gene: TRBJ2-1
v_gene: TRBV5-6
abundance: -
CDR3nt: TGTGCCAGCAGCTTGGTTTCCCCCAACAACCCCTCGATCTTC
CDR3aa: CASSLVSPNNPSIF

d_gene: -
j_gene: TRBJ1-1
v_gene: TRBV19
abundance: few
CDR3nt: TGTGCCAGTAGTGTCAGTGGCGGGAACACTGAAGCTTTCTTT
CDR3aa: CASSVSGGNTEAFF

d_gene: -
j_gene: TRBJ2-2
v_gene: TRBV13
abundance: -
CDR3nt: TGTGCCAGCAGCCCCTTGACGGGTACCGGGGAGCTGTTTTTT
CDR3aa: CASSPLTGTGELFF

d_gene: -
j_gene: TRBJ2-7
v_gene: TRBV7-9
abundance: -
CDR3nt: TGTGCCAGCAGCTTTCGAGACTACTCCTACGAGCAGTACTTC
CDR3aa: CASSFRDYSYEQYF

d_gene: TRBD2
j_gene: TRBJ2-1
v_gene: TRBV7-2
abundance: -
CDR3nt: TGTGCCAGCAGCTTAGGACTAGCGGGAGTAGAGGGTGAGCAGTTCTTC
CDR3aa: CASSLGLAGVEGEQFF

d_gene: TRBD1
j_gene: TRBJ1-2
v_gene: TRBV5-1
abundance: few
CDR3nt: TGCGCCAGCAGCTCTGGGGGACAGGGGAACTATGGCTACACCTTC
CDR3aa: CASSSGGQGNYGYTF

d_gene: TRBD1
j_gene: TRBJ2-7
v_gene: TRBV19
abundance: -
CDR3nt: TGTGCCAGTAGTATTAAGGGACAGGGTTACGAGCAGTACTTC
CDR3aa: CASSIKGQGYEQYF

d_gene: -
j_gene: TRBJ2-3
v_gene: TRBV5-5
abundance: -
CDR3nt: TGTGCCAGCAGCTTGGGTTTGGGGGCTGTAACAGATACGCAGTATTTT
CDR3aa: CASSLGLGAVTDTQYF

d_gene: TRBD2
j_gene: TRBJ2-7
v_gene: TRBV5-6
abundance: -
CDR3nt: TGTGCCAGCAGCTTGAGGTTAGCGGGAGCTCACGAGCAGTACTTC
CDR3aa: CASSLRLAGAHEQYF

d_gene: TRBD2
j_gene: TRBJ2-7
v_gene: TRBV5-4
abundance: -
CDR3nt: TGTGCCAGCAGCTTCGGGACTAGCGGGAGCCAGTACTTC
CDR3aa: CASSFGTSGSQYF

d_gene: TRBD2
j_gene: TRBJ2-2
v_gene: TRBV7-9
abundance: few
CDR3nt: TGTGCCAGCAGCTTCACTAGCGTAAACACCGGGGAGCTGTTTTTT
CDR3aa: CASSFTSVNTGELFF

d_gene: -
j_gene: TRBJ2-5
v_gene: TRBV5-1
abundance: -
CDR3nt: TGCGCCAGCAGCTTGAGACCACAGACCATTCAAGAGACCCAGTACTTC
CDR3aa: CASSLRPQTIQETQYF

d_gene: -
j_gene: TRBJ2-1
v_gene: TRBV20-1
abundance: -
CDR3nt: TGCAGTGTCAGCTCCTACAATGAGCAGTTCTTC
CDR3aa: CSVSSYNEQFF